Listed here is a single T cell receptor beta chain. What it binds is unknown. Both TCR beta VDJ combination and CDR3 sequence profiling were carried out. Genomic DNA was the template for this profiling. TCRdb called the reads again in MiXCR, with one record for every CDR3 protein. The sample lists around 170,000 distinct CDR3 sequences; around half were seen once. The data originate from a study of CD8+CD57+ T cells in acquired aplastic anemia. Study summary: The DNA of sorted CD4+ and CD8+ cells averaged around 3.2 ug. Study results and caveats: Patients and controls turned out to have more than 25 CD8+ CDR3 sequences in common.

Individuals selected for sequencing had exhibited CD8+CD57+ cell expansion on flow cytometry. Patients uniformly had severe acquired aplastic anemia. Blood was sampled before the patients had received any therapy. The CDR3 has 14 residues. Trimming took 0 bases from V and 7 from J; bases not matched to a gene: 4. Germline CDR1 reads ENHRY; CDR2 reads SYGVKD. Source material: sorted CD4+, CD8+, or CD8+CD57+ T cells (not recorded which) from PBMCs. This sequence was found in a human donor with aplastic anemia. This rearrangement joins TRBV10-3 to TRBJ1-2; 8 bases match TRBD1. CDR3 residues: CAISESGQGGGYTF. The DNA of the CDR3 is TGTGCCATCAGTGAGTCAGGACAGGGAGGTGGCTACACCTTC.